The entry that follows covers one TCR beta chain sequence. The data derive from a study of blood T cell repertoires in COVID-19. In germline, CDR1 is SGHKS, CDR2 YYEKEE (reference sequence). This CDR3 has 16 amino acids. The V gene end was trimmed by 0 bases and the J gene end by 3 bases; junction bases not matched to a gene: 7. As handled by the study authors: The assay estimated nucleated cells by amplifying reference gene primers. Sequenced by immunoSEQ multiplex PCR; TCRdb stores in-frame clones only, minus some. From that table come the V and J calls and clone size; the DNA was used to work out D and trimming. The sample lists about 190,000 clones, about nine tenths occurring once.

Sequencing input: peripheral blood. This TCR was sampled from a man aged 25 to 40 with acute or convalescent COVID-19. The chain recombines TRBV5-5 with TRBJ1-2; 8 nucleotides line up with TRBD1. CDR3 region: CASSLAGAGGHYGYTF. Here the CDR3 DNA reads TGTGCCAGCAGCTTGGCGGGGGCAGGGGGCCACTATGGCTACACCTTC.